This T cell receptor beta chain was profiled in a study of blood T cell repertoires in COVID-19. CDR3 length equals 14 residues. Trimming pared 5 bases from V and 5 bases from J, leaving 15 bases between. CDR1 is SGHTA, CDR2 FQGNSA, per germline. The data were produced by immunoSEQ multiplex PCR, yet TCRdb's version contains in-frame clones alone and is incomplete. The table has approximately 54,000 clones, roughly 79% seen once. A single count supports this clone. Material: peripheral blood. This receptor was obtained from a woman in her fifties or sixties with acute or convalescent COVID-19. The chain has TRBV7-2 and TRBJ1-1, with a weak D call TRBD1 (6 bases). The CDR3 DNA reads TGTGCCAGCAGCGGAGGACAGAGGTGGACTGAAGCTTTCTTT. Its translation: CASSGGQRWTEAFF.